Listed below are T cell receptor beta chains from one sample, sequenced in a study of cytomegalovirus exposure and HLA in healthy donors. The method was immunoSEQ multiplex PCR; TCRdb's version includes in-frame clones alone and lacks a portion of them. The sample shows about 150,000 clones, around four fifths of them seen only once. What was sequenced was PBMCs. The receptors stem from a boy between 2 and 10 years old in good health and CMV-seronegative. The conserved cysteine and the conserved F or W are not part of the CDR3 here.

J gene: TRBJ1-1
V gene: TRBV29-1
CDR3 protein: SVEDPTLQAEAF

J gene: TRBJ1-5
V gene: TRBV19
CDR3 protein: ASSIEQGAFGQPQH

J gene: TRBJ1-1
V gene: TRBV7-9
CDR3 protein: ASSLSPGGVNTEAF

J gene: TRBJ2-2
V gene: TRBV5-5
CDR3 protein: ASSLAAAGELF

J gene: TRBJ2-7
V gene: TRBV9
CDR3 protein: ASSDLDRGEQY

J gene: TRBJ1-1
V gene: TRBV5-1
CDR3 protein: ASSLGPDREAF

J gene: TRBJ1-2
V gene: TRBV6-5
CDR3 protein: ASSLGTGPGYT

J gene: TRBJ1-2
V gene: TRBV7-2
CDR3 protein: ASSAVSGSYT

J gene: TRBJ2-2
V gene: TRBV6-1
CDR3 protein: ASSETSMAGELF

J gene: TRBJ2-1
V gene: TRBV6-4
CDR3 protein: ASSADYNPVDEQF

J gene: TRBJ1-3
V gene: TRBV5-1
CDR3 protein: ASSLMRRGIGSSGNTIY

J gene: TRBJ2-3
V gene: TRBV5-1
CDR3 protein: ASTQSDRTDTRY

J gene: TRBJ2-7
V gene: TRBV4-1
CDR3 protein: ASSQNRDTYEQY

J gene: TRBJ1-2
V gene: TRBV2
CDR3 protein: ASSARTGLYGYT

J gene: TRBJ2-5
V gene: TRBV2
CDR3 protein: ASSGWGQGMEETQY

J gene: TRBJ2-2
V gene: TRBV12-5
CDR3 protein: ASGRNDRGLHVNTGELF

J gene: TRBJ2-1
V gene: TRBV4-1
CDR3 protein: ASSQVSSDNEQF

J gene: TRBJ2-1
V gene: TRBV29-1
CDR3 protein: SVAVGGGHNEQF

J gene: TRBJ2-5
V gene: TRBV19
CDR3 protein: ASSGGLAQKTQY

J gene: TRBJ2-7
V gene: TRBV19
CDR3 protein: ASSRGQGPHSYEQY

J gene: TRBJ1-1
V gene: TRBV6-1
CDR3 protein: ASSRTGDYTEAF

J gene: TRBJ2-1
V gene: TRBV7-3
CDR3 protein: ASSLLAGAGNEQF

J gene: TRBJ2-3
V gene: TRBV19
CDR3 protein: ASSIRTSTDTQY

J gene: TRBJ2-7
V gene: TRBV6-1
CDR3 protein: ASSEWSPPYEQY

J gene: TRBJ2-7
V gene: TRBV2
CDR3 protein: ASSGGTRLNEQY

J gene: TRBJ2-3
V gene: TRBV11-3
CDR3 protein: ASSFLGATTDTQY

J gene: TRBJ2-2
V gene: TRBV28
CDR3 protein: ASSSTGPPNTGELF

J gene: TRBJ1-5
V gene: TRBV2
CDR3 protein: ASSEEGGWGIGPLNQPQH

J gene: NA
V gene: TRBV9
CDR3 protein: ASSVSTSYEQY

J gene: TRBJ2-7
V gene: TRBV15
CDR3 protein: ATSRDKGNYEQY

J gene: TRBJ1-1
V gene: TRBV5-8
CDR3 protein: ASSLVPQGPMNTEAF

J gene: TRBJ1-3
V gene: TRBV5-1
CDR3 protein: ASSIGTVRTSGNTIY

J gene: TRBJ1-1
V gene: TRBV5-6
CDR3 protein: ASSPVGVLNTEAF

J gene: TRBJ2-7
V gene: TRBV7-9
CDR3 protein: ASSSGGVRFNEQY

J gene: TRBJ2-7
V gene: TRBV10-1
CDR3 protein: ASSESSGGWAYEQY

J gene: TRBJ1-5
V gene: TRBV6-5
CDR3 protein: ASTTLGRGQPQH

J gene: TRBJ1-1
V gene: TRBV25-1
CDR3 protein: ASSVSGEAF

J gene: TRBJ1-2
V gene: TRBV2
CDR3 protein: ASSEGTGTLYGYT

J gene: TRBJ1-1
V gene: TRBV18
CDR3 protein: ASSPTGIPPNTEAF

J gene: TRBJ1-3
V gene: TRBV10-3
CDR3 protein: AINPSPGNSGNTIY

J gene: TRBJ2-7
V gene: TRBV5-1
CDR3 protein: ASSLEGRGAYEQY

J gene: TRBJ2-1
V gene: TRBV9
CDR3 protein: ASSVVAGGRDEQF

J gene: TRBJ2-2
V gene: TRBV6-1
CDR3 protein: ASSARTSVGGELF

J gene: TRBJ1-2
V gene: TRBV4-1
CDR3 protein: ASSQDRELGYT

J gene: TRBJ2-1
V gene: TRBV6-6
CDR3 protein: ASSAPRADNEQF

J gene: TRBJ1-3
V gene: TRBV30
CDR3 protein: AWGRDRVSRSGNTIY

J gene: TRBJ2-3
V gene: TRBV7-6
CDR3 protein: ASSLASGRSQY

J gene: TRBJ2-7
V gene: TRBV15
CDR3 protein: ATSRPSTGASEQY

J gene: TRBJ1-5
V gene: TRBV18
CDR3 protein: ASSPPGWNQPQH

J gene: TRBJ1-4
V gene: TRBV28
CDR3 protein: ASSPTTATNEKLF

J gene: TRBJ2-5
V gene: TRBV5-1
CDR3 protein: ASSGGAGASAWASTGAQY

J gene: TRBJ2-7
V gene: TRBV7-9
CDR3 protein: SSSLRASGGSSYEQY

J gene: TRBJ1-6
V gene: TRBV15
CDR3 protein: ATSRLQGQGGSPLH

J gene: TRBJ1-1
V gene: TRBV7-9
CDR3 protein: ASSLPGGRTEAF

J gene: TRBJ1-6
V gene: TRBV4-3
CDR3 protein: ASSHLSPGQGSPLH

J gene: TRBJ2-5
V gene: TRBV4-1
CDR3 protein: ASSQSRGETQY

J gene: TRBJ1-1
V gene: TRBV5-8
CDR3 protein: ASSLEAEGTYTEAF